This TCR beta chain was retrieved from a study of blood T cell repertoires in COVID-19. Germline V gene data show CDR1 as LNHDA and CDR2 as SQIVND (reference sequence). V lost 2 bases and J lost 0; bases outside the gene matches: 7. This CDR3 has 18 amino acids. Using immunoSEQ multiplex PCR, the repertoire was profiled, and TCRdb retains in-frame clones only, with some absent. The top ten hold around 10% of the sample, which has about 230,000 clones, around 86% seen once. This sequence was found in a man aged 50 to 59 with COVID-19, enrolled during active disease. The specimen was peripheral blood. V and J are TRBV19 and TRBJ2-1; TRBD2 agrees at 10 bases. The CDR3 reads CASSILSSGGSSYNEQFF. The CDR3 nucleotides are TGTGCCAGTAGTATACTTTCTAGCGGGGGAAGCTCCTACAATGAGCAGTTCTTC.